This is a list of T cell receptor beta chains from one sample in a study of shared clonotypes between healthy human individuals. Produced via immunoSEQ multiplex PCR; TCRdb's table is partial and in-frame only. The sample has about 1.5 million clones, approximately 96% seen once; the top ten hold about 1%. Input material: naive CD4+ T cells sorted from blood. These receptors all come from a man aged 25 to 40 in good health. CDR3s include the opening cysteine and the closing phenylalanine or tryptophan. D genes are given only for firm matches. Rows may omit the clone size; those that give it use once, few, many or a size class.

J: TRBJ1-5; V: TRBV7-9; D: NA; size: NA; CDR3: CASSLAHQPQHF; DNA: TGTGCCAGCAGCTTAGCGCACCAGCCCCAGCATTTT
J: TRBJ2-5; V: TRBV7-2; D: NA; size: NA; CDR3: CASSRGGVGETQYF; DNA: TGTGCCAGCAGCCGCGGTGGGGTAGGTGAGACCCAGTACTTC
J: TRBJ2-1; V: TRBV11-2; D: TRBD1; size: once; CDR3: CASSYGTGGYNEQFF; DNA: TGTGCCAGCAGCTACGGGACAGGGGGCTACAATGAGCAGTTCTTC
J: TRBJ1-4; V: TRBV10-3; D: NA; size: NA; CDR3: CAISAGEKLFF; DNA: TGTGCCATCAGTGCTGGCGAAAAACTGTTTTTT
J: TRBJ2-5; V: TRBV6-1; D: TRBD2; size: NA; CDR3: CASRITTGTSGRQYF; DNA: TGTGCCAGCAGGATAACTACCGGGACTAGCGGGAGGCAGTACTTC
J: TRBJ2-1; V: TRBV7-2; D: NA; size: once; CDR3: CASSSVPRLVDEQFF; DNA: TGTGCCAGCAGCTCGGTGCCGAGACTAGTCGATGAGCAGTTCTTC
J: TRBJ2-5; V: TRBV5-4; D: NA; size: NA; CDR3: CASSPRVGQGETQYF; DNA: TGTGCCAGCAGCCCCCGGGTAGGGCAAGGAGAGACCCAGTACTTC
J: TRBJ2-5; V: TRBV29-1; D: NA; size: NA; CDR3: CSVDRGGETQYF; DNA: TGCAGCGTTGACAGGGGTGGAGAGACCCAGTACTTC
J: TRBJ2-5; V: TRBV5-5; D: NA; size: NA; CDR3: CASSEDMEGTQYF; DNA: TGTGCCAGCAGCGAAGACATGGAAGGGACCCAGTACTTC
J: TRBJ1-2; V: TRBV2; D: NA; size: NA; CDR3: CASSGGDSKSYGYTF; DNA: TGTGCCAGCAGTGGAGGGGACTCAAAATCCTATGGCTACACCTTC